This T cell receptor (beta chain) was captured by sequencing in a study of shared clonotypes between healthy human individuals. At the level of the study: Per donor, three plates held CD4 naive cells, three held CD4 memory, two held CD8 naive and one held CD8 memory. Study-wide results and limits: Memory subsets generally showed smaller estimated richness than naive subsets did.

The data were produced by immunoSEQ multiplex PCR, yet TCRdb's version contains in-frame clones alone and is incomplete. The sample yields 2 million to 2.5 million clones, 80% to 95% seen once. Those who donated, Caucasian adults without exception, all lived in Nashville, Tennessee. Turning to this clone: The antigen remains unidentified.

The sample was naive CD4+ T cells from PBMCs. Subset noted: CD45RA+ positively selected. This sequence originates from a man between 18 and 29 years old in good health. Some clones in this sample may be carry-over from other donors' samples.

The CDR3 reads CASSPQGLVNTGELFF. As DNA, the CDR3 is TGTGCCAGCAGCCCTCAGGGACTGGTTAACACCGGGGAGCTGTTTTTT. The chain joins TRBV7-3 to TRBJ2-2; a possible D gene is TRBD2 (6 bases). The CDR3 has 16 residues. V dropped 5 bases and J dropped 2 bases, with 15 bases sitting between them. Looked up from germline, CDR1 is SGHTA and CDR2 is FQGTGA.